Detailed here is one T cell receptor (beta chain). Its target is unknown. The PCR had 60 Vbeta and 13 Jbeta primers. The method was immunoSEQ multiplex PCR; TCRdb's version includes in-frame clones alone and lacks a portion of them. The table includes over 95,000 clones, around three quarters detected once. These data originate in a study of cytomegalovirus exposure and HLA in healthy donors. Study-wide background: Unique TCRs numbering roughly 85 million, obtained from HLA-typed donors, made up an early data release. Study conclusions and caveats: For most TCR beta V segments, an earlier analysis put the productive rate at about 90% or about 30% of the time.

The V gene's germline CDR1 is LNHNV and CDR2 YYDKDF (reference sequence). The trim removed 0 bases at V and 6 bases at J, leaving 10 bases unmatched. The CDR3 is made up of 16 amino acids. The sequenced sample consisted of PBMCs. This sequence joins TRBV15 and TRBJ2-7; 8 bases line up with TRBD2. This clonotype was obtained from a human donor in good health. CDR3 sequence (DNA): TGTGCCACCAGCAGAGATCTTATCAGCGGGAGCACCGAGCAGTACTTC. Encoded protein: CATSRDLISGSTEQYF.